This TCR beta chain was identified in a study of cytomegalovirus exposure and HLA in healthy donors. Study-wide results and caveats: The majority of CMV-associated TCR beta chains were reported as apparently HLA-restricted in a later analysis. In a later analysis, at a false discovery rate of 0.05, 16,951 TCR beta sequences were associated with HLA alleles.

The primer mix had 60 Vbeta and 13 Jbeta primers. Assay: immunoSEQ multiplex PCR; the TCRdb copy retains only in-frame clones and omits some. The sample includes under 200,000 clones, 55% to 65% of them seen just once. There are a few counts of this clone. Its antigen is unknown. The CDR3 has 17 amino acids. Trimming cost V 0 bases and J 0 bases, with 13 bases left between them. The germline CDR1 and CDR2 sequences are SGDLS and YYNGEE. The sequence came from a man between 40 and 49 years old in good health and CMV-seronegative. Sequencing input: PBMCs. The chain joins TRBV9 to TRBJ1-3; D is perhaps TRBD1 (6 bases). CDR3 sequence reads: CASSVGGRGHSGNTIYF. CDR3 bases: TGTGCCAGCAGCGTAGGGGGCAGGGGACACTCTGGAAACACCATATATTTT.